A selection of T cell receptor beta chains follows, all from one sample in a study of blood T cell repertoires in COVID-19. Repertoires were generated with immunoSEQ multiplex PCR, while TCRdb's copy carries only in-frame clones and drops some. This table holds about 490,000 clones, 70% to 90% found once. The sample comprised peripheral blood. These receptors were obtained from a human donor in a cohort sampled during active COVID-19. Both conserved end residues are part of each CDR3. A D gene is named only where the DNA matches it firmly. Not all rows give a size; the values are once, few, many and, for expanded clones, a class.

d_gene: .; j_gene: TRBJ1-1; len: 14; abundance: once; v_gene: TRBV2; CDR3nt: TGTGCCAGCAGGGGAGGACGGCTGAACACTGAAGCTTTCTTT; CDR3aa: CASRGGRLNTEAFF
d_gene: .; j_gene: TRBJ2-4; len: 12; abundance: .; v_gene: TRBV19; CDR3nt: TGTGCCAGTAGTCAGGGTGAAAACATTCAGTACTTC; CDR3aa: CASSQGENIQYF
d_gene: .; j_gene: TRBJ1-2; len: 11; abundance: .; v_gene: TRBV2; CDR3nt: TGTGCCAGCCATGCAGGGGTAGGCTACACCTTC; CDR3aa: CASHAGVGYTF
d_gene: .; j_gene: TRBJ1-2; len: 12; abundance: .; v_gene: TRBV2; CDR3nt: TGTGCCAGCAGTGTTGGGGGGTATGGCTACACCTTC; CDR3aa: CASSVGGYGYTF
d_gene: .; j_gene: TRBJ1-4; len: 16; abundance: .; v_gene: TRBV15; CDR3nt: TGTGCCACCAGCTCTGATGGGGGCAGGACTAATGAAAAACTGTTTTTT; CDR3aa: CATSSDGGRTNEKLFF
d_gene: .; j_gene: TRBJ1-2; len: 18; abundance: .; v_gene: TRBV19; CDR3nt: TGTGCCAGTAGTATTCGGACGTCTCAGGGAACTCTTAACTATGGCTACACCTTC; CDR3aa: CASSIRTSQGTLNYGYTF
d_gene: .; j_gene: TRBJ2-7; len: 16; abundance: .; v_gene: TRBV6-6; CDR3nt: TGTGCCAGCAGTTACGGCCTTTCAAGAGGAAGATACGAGCAGTACTTC; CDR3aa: CASSYGLSRGRYEQYF
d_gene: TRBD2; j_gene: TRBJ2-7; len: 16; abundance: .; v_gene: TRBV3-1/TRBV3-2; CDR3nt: TGTGCCAGCAGCCAAGACCCACTAGCGGGAGGGTTCGAGCAGTACTTC; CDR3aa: CASSQDPLAGGFEQYF
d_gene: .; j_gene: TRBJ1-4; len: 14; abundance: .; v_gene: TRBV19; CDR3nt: TGTGCCAGTAGCAACTCGGGACAATTCGAAAAACTGTTTTTT; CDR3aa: CASSNSGQFEKLFF
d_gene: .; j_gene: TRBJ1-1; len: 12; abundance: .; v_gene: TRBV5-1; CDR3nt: TGCGCCACCCACGGTCGCAACACTGAAGCTTTCTTT; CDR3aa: CATHGRNTEAFF
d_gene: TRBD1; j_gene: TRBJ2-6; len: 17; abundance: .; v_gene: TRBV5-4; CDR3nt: TGTGCCAGCAGCTTACCACAGGGGCCCTCTGGGGCCAACGTCCTGACTTTC; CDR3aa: CASSLPQGPSGANVLTF
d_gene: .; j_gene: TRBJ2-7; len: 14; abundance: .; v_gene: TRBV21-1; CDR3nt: TGTGCCAGCAGCAAAGCCCAGGGGGGAGGCGAGCAGTACTTC; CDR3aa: CASSKAQGGGEQYF
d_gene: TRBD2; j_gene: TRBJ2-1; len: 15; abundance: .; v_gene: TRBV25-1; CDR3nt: TGTGCCAGCAGTGAAAGTCTAGCGGGAGTCCATGAGCAGTTCTTC; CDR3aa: CASSESLAGVHEQFF
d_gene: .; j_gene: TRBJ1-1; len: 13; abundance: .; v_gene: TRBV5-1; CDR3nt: TGCGCCAGCAGCATAGTTATGAACACTGAAGCTTTCTTT; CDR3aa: CASSIVMNTEAFF
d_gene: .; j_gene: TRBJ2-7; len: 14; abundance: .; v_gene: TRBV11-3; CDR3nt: TGTGCCAGCAGCTTCGGAGGGGCAGGGCAGGAGCAGTACTTC; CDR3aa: CASSFGGAGQEQYF
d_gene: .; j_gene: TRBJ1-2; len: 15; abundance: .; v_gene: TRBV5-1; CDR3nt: TGCGCCAGCAGCTTGGAAGGGGGAGCTAACTATGGCTACACCTTC; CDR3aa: CASSLEGGANYGYTF
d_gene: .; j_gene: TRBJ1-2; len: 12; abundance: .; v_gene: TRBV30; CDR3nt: TGTGCCTGGAGTACAGGGTTGGGTGGCTACACCTTC; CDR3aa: CAWSTGLGGYTF
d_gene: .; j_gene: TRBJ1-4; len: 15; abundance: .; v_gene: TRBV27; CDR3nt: TGTGCCAGCAGTTCGCGGGGGGGCGGGGGTGAAAAACTGTTTTTT; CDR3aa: CASSSRGGGGEKLFF
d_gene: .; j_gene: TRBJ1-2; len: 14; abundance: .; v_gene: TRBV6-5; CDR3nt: TGTGCCAGCAGTTACTCCCGGGTCTCCTATGGCTACACCTTC; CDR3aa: CASSYSRVSYGYTF
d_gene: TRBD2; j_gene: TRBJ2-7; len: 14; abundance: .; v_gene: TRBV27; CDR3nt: TGTGCCAGCAGTTTATGGGCGGGAGACGACGAGCAGTACTTC; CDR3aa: CASSLWAGDDEQYF